These 15 T cell receptor beta chains were sequenced from one sample in a study of T cell changes during pregnancy in multiple sclerosis. Repertoires were generated with immunoSEQ multiplex PCR, while TCRdb's copy carries only in-frame clones and drops some. Of about 59,000 clones listed, less than 95% are singletons. Sample: CD8+ T cells from peripheral blood mononuclear cells, taken after pregnancy. Receptors were obtained from a female donor with multiple sclerosis, enrolled in a pregnancy study.

The CDR3 nucleotides are TGTGCCACCGCGGCGGGGGTCTCCTACGAGCAGTACTTC. Translation gives CATAAGVSYEQYF. This sequence joins TRBV28 and TRBJ2-7; 7 bases line up with TRBD2. In germline, CDR1 is MDHEN, CDR2 SYDVKM. The CDR3 totals 13 residues. V gave up 10 bases and J gave up 0 bases; unmatched junction bases: 6. The whole variable domain, remainder taken from reference TRBV28 and TRBJ2-7, is DVKVTQSSRYLVKRTGEKVFLECVQDMDHENMFWYRQDPGLGLRLIYFSYDVKMKEKGDIPEGYSVSREKKERFSLILESASTNQTSMYLCATAAGVSYEQYFGPGTRLTVT.

The chain couples TRBV27 to TRBJ1-1; D is uncertain. The germline CDR1 and CDR2 sequences are MNHEY and SMNVEV (reference sequence). Trimming removed 4 bases at V and 0 bases at J, with 15 bases between. This CDR3 contains 16 residues. The CDR3 sequence: CASSSGRSFMNTEAFF. The CDR3 nucleotides are TGTGCCAGCAGTTCCGGTCGAAGCTTCATGAACACTGAAGCTTTCTTT.

The V gene is TRBV4-2, the J gene TRBJ2-7; 7 bases map to TRBD2. The CDR3 is made up of 17 amino acids. Germline V gene data show CDR1 as LGHNA and CDR2 as YNFKEQ. The V gene end was trimmed by 1 base and the J gene end by 0 bases; junction bases not matched to a gene: 9. CDR3 nucleotides: TGTGCCAGCAGCCAAGGAAATAGCGGGTTAAGCTCCTACGAGCAGTACTTC. This gives the protein CASSQGNSGLSSYEQYF.

The CDR3 sequence is CASSPTTGTGIYTEAFF. As DNA, the CDR3 is TGTGCCAGCAGCCCGACGACCGGGACAGGGATCTACACTGAAGCTTTCTTT. This chain uses TRBV7-6 with TRBJ1-1; 9 nucleotides agree with TRBD1. Germline assignment: CDR1 SGHVS and CDR2 FNYEAQ. CDR3 length equals 17 residues. J gave up 3 bases and V 5 bases, and 13 bases lay outside the gene matches.

This chain joins TRBV5-1 and TRBJ2-7, with 9 positions matching TRBD1. The CDR3 is made up of 14 amino acids. The germline V gene has CDR1 SGHRS and CDR2 YFSETQ. The J segment lost 4 bases and the V segment lost 1 base, leaving 3 bases of the junction unmatched. Here the CDR3 reads CASSLRTGDYEQYF. The CDR3 DNA sequence: TGCGCCAGCAGCTTGCGGACAGGGGATTACGAGCAGTACTTC.

V and J are TRBV9 and TRBJ1-1; perhaps TRBD1 as D (5 bases). Trimming removed 0 bases at V and 5 bases at J, with 14 bases between. CDR3 length: 15 residues. Looked up from germline, CDR1 is SGDLS and CDR2 is YYNGEE. The CDR3 spells CASSVGAQKGTEAFF. The CDR3 DNA follows: TGTGCCAGCAGCGTAGGGGCCCAAAAGGGGACTGAAGCTTTCTTT.

This chain uses TRBV27 with TRBJ2-7, with TRBD1 matching over 7 bases. Per germline, CDR1 MNHEY and CDR2 SMNVEV (reference sequence). There are 15 residues in the CDR3. With V trimmed by 4 bases and J by 2 bases, 8 bases remained unmatched. CDR3 nucleotides: TGTGCCAGCAGTTCAGACAGGGTTGGTACCTACGAGCAGTACTTC. Protein: CASSSDRVGTYEQYF.

The CDR3 region is CASSLSVSQGMSTEAFF. The CDR3 region has the DNA TGTGCCAGCAGCTTGTCGGTCTCACAGGGGATGAGCACTGAAGCTTTCTTT. V and J are TRBV5-5 and TRBJ1-1; 7 bases line up with TRBD1. The germline V gene has CDR1 SGHKS and CDR2 YYEKEE (reference sequence). This CDR3 region has 17 residues. Trimming removed 1 base from V and 4 bases from J; junction bases left unmatched: 13. Looking up the rest from reference TRBV5-5 and TRBJ1-1 gives the full variable domain: DAGVTQSPTHLIKTRGQQVTLRCSPISGHKSVSWYQQVLGQGPQFIFQYYEKEERGRGNFPDRFSARQFPNYSSELNVNALLLGDSALYLCASSLSVSQGMSTEAFFGQGTRLTVV.

This clone came up once. The rearrangement joins TRBV30 to TRBJ2-7; D is unresolved. Trimming cost V 2 bases and J 4 bases, with 9 bases left between them. Germline loops: CDR1 GTSNPN, CDR2 SVGIG (reference sequence). This CDR3 is 12 amino acids long. The CDR3 region has the DNA TGTGCCTGGAGTTCAGACACTTACGAGCAGTACTTC. Amino acids: CAWSSDTYEQYF.

This rearrangement joins TRBV5-1 to TRBJ2-1; 8 nucleotides agree with TRBD2. In germline, CDR1 is SGHRS, CDR2 YFSETQ. This CDR3 region has 18 residues. Unmatched junction bases numbered 12, after V lost 2 bases and J lost 2 bases. This CDR3 reads CASSLSYRAGLAYNEQFF. CDR3 nucleotides: TGCGCCAGCAGCTTAAGTTATCGGGCGGGACTAGCCTACAATGAGCAGTTCTTC.

The V and J genes are TRBV11-3 and TRBJ2-7, with 13 positions matching TRBD2. Germline V gene sequence: CDR1 SGHNT, CDR2 YENEEA. The junction had 13 bases not matched to a gene; V was cut back by 5 bases and J by 6 bases. This CDR3 is built from 17 residues. CDR3 nucleotides: TGTGCCAGCAGCGAGACTTCGACTAGCGGGAGGTCGGGCGAGCAGTACTTC. As protein: CASSETSTSGRSGEQYF.

The chain combines TRBV5-1 with TRBJ1-1; D gene unclear. Deletions cut 5 bases from V and 4 bases from J, with 9 bases between. The CDR3 consists of 12 residues. Germline V gives CDR1 SGHRS, CDR2 YFSETQ. CDR3 amino acids: CASREGSTEAFF. The CDR3 DNA is TGCGCCAGCAGGGAGGGTAGCACTGAAGCTTTCTTT. Full variable domain (outside the CDR3, taken from reference TRBV5-1 and TRBJ1-1): KAGVTQTPRYLIKTRGQQVTLSCSPISGHRSVSWYQQTPGQGLQFLFEYFSETQRNKGNFPGRFSGRQFSNSRSEMNVSTLELGDSALYLCASREGSTEAFFGQGTRLTVV.

The J gene is TRBJ2-3, the V gene TRBV27, with a weak D call TRBD1 (6 bases). V lost 3 bases and J 3 bases, leaving 7 bases between the germline ends. The CDR3 has 13 residues. CDR1 and CDR2 (germline): MNHEY, SMNVEV (reference sequence). The CDR3 region has the DNA TGTGCCAGCAGTTTCCAGGGGACAGATACGCAGTATTTT. Protein product: CASSFQGTDTQYF.

The V call is TRBV19, the J call TRBJ2-1, with D unclear. The germline V gene has CDR1 LNHDA and CDR2 SQIVND (reference sequence). The CDR3 contains 12 residues. Trimming shortened V by 2 bases and J by 9 bases, and 8 bases separated the two germline ends. Written as DNA, the CDR3 is TGTGCCAGTAGTATACCAGGTGCTGAGCAGTTCTTC. This codes for CASSIPGAEQFF.

J is TRBJ2-7 and V is TRBV4-3; 7 positions agree with TRBD1. The CDR3 spans 13 residues. V dropped 4 bases and J dropped 4; count of bases not matched to a gene: 4. Germline loops: CDR1 LGHNA, CDR2 YSLEER. CDR3 sequence reads: CASSPKQGYEQYF. The DNA of the CDR3 is TGCGCCAGCAGCCCAAAACAGGGGTACGAGCAGTACTTC.